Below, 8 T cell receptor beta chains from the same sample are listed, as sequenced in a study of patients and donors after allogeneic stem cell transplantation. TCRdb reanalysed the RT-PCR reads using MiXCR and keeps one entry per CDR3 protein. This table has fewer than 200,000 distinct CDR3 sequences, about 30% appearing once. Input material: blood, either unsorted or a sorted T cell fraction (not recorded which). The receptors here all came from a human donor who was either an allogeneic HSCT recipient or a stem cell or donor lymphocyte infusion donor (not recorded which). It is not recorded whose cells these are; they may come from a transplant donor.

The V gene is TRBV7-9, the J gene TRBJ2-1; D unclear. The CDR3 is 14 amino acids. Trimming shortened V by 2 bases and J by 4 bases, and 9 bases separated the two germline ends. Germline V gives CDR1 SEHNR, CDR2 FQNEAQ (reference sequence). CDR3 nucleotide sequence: TGTGCCAGCAGCTTACGATTGGCTTACAATGAGCAGTTCTTC. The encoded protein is CASSLRLAYNEQFF.

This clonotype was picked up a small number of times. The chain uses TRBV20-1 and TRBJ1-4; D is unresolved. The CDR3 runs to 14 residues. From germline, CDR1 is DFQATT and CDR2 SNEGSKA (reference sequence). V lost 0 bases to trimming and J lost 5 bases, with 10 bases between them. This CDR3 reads CSARDRDRNEKLFF. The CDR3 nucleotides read TGCAGTGCTAGAGACCGCGACCGAAATGAAAAACTGTTTTTT.

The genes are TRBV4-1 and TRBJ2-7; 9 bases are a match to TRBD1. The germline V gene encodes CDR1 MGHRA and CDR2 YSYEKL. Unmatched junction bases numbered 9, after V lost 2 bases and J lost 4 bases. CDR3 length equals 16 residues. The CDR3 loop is CASSQIATGGGYEQYF. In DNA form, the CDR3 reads TGCGCCAGCAGCCAAATCGCGACAGGGGGTGGGTACGAGCAGTACTTC.

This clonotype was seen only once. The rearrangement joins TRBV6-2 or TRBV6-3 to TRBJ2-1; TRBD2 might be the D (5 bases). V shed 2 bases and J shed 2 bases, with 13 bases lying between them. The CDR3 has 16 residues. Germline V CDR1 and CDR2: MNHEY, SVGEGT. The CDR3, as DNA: TGTGCCAGCAGTTACCCCCTTCTGCGGGCCTACAATGAGCAGTTCTTC. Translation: CASSYPLLRAYNEQFF.

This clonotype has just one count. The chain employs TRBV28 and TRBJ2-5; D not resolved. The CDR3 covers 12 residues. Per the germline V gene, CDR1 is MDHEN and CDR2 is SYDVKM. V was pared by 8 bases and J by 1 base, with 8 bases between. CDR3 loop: CASVGLQETQYF. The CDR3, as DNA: TGTGCCAGCGTGGGCCTCCAAGAGACCCAGTACTTC.

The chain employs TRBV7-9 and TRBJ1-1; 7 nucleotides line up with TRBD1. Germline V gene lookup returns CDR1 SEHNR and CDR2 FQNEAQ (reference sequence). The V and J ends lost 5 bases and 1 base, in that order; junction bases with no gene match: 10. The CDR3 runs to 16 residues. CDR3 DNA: TGTGCCAGCAGCCCGACTCCGACAGGGAGGAACACTGAAGCTTTCTTT. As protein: CASSPTPTGRNTEAFF.

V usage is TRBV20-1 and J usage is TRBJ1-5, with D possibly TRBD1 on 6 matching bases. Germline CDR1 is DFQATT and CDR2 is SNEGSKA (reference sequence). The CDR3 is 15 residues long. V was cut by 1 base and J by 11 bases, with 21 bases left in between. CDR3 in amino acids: CSARGDTFRGGTQHF. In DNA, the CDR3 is TGCAGTGCTAGAGGGGACACATTCCGCGGGGGGACCCAGCATTTT.

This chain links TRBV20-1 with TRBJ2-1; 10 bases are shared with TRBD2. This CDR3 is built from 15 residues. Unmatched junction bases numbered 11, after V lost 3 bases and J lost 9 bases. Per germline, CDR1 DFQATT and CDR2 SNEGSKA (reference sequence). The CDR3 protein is CSARQKAGGNIEQFF. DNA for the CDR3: TGCAGTGCTAGGCAAAAAGCGGGAGGGAACATTGAGCAGTTCTTC.